This T cell receptor (beta chain) comes out of a study of T cells in Graves' hyperthyroidism and ophthalmopathy. CDR1 and CDR2 from the germline V gene are SGHAT and FQNNGV. The CDR3 consists of 16 residues. Trimming pared 0 bases from V and 3 bases from J, leaving 15 bases between. Diagnoses rested on clinical symptoms, serum thyroxine and TRAb, thyroid ultrasound and orbital computed tomography. TCR beta CDR3 sequences were amplified from RNA transcripts. Carried out on the TCR CDR3, a first-round RT-PCR used the HTBI primer set. One entry per CDR3 protein, called by TCRdb with MiXCR from the multiplex PCR reads. The table records approximately 370,000 distinct CDR3 sequences, under 15% of them present only once. There are many counts of this clonotype. Antigen unknown. Study-wide results and limits: A model of 13 V-J pairs discriminated ophthalmopathy from stable hyperthyroidism.

The sequence was obtained from a woman in her 30s with Graves' hyperthyroidism. Input material: blood. This chain links TRBV11-2 with TRBJ2-7; possible D gene TRBD2, 5 bases. The CDR3 here is CASSLDLIRSGYEQYF. The CDR3 DNA reads TGTGCCAGCAGCTTAGATTTAATAAGGAGCGGCTACGAGCAGTACTTC.